The 9 T cell receptor beta chains listed next were all sequenced from one sample in a study of shared clonotypes between healthy human individuals. Clones were sequenced by immunoSEQ multiplex PCR, and TCRdb holds only the in-frame ones, with some missing. The sample includes over 300,000 clones, around 87% of them seen just once. Sequencing was carried out using memory CD8+ T cells sorted from blood. Documented subset: CD45RO+ cells pooled with CCR7-negative TemRA cells. These TCRs come from a man in his late teens or twenties in good health.

The chain has TRBV28 and TRBJ1-5; TRBD1 matches 8 bases. The junction had 3 bases not matched to a gene; V was cut back by 2 bases and J by 6 bases. CDR1 and CDR2 from the germline V gene are MDHEN and SYDVKM. The CDR3 is 14 amino acids. CDR3 sequence reads: CASSLTQGVQPQHF. In DNA form, the CDR3 reads TGTGCCAGCAGTTTAACACAGGGGGTTCAGCCCCAGCATTTT.

The rearrangement uses TRBV5-1 and TRBJ2-1; no definite D call. The ends were cut back, 0 bases at V and 4 bases at J, with 5 bases in the middle. Germline V lookup: CDR1 SGHRS, CDR2 YFSETQ. The CDR3 has 13 residues. The CDR3 coding sequence is TGCGCCAGCAGCTTGGAGCCTTACAATGAGCAGTTCTTC. Translating it yields CASSLEPYNEQFF.

This sequence joins TRBV7-9 and TRBJ2-2, with D unresolved. This CDR3 comprises 12 residues. V gave up 4 bases and J gave up 4 bases, with 4 bases separating them. Per the germline V gene, CDR1 is SEHNR and CDR2 is FQNEAQ (reference sequence). CDR3 amino acids: CASSSPTGELFF. The CDR3 DNA is TGTGCCAGCAGCTCTCCCACCGGGGAGCTGTTTTTT.

The chain recombines TRBV5-6 with TRBJ1-1; D not certain. This CDR3 has 14 residues. The V end was cut by 0 bases, the J end by 5 bases, with 11 bases between. The V gene's germline CDR1 is SGHDT and CDR2 YYEEEE. In nucleotides, the CDR3 is TGTGCCAGCAGCTTGGGGACGGAGATGACTGAAGCTTTCTTT. Translating it yields CASSLGTEMTEAFF. Filled out from reference TRBV5-6 and TRBJ1-1, the complete variable domain reads DAGVTQSPTHLIKTRGQQVTLRCSPKSGHDTVSWYQQALGQGPQFIFQYYEEEERQRGNFPDRFSGHQFPNYSSELNVNALLLGDSALYLCASSLGTEMTEAFFGQGTRLTVV.

The gene calls are TRBV5-1 and TRBJ2-5, with 13 bases identical to TRBD2. Per germline, CDR1 SGHRS and CDR2 YFSETQ. V trimming: 2 bases; J trimming: 7 bases; junction bases outside the gene matches: 8. This CDR3 contains 16 residues. The CDR3 DNA is TGCGCCAGCAGCTTTCCCGGACTAGCGGGAGTGGTGACCCAGTACTTC. It translates to CASSFPGLAGVVTQYF.

On this clone itself: It differs at one base from a far larger clone, so likely a read error. The chain employs TRBV6-6 and TRBJ2-1, with TRBD2 as a possible D gene (5 bases). CDR1 MNHNY and CDR2 SVGAGI come from the germline V gene (reference sequence). V was trimmed by 4 bases and J by 6 bases, leaving 7 bases between them. The CDR3 is 12 residues long. The CDR3 DNA reads as TGTGCCAGCAGTTCCAGCGGCAATGAGCAGTTCTTC. Protein sequence: CASSSSGNEQFF.

Details on this clone: An end of the junction does not agree with germline; a read error may underlie this. This chain joins TRBV11-2 and TRBJ2-3; the D is unclear. The CDR3 sequence is 12 residues long. CDR1 is SGHAT, CDR2 FQNNGV, per germline. CDR3 coding DNA: TGTGCCAGCAGCTTAGATTCCGTTCTGGGGAATTTT. Translating it yields CASSLDSVLGNF.

This chain joins TRBV2 and TRBJ2-2, with 11 positions matching TRBD1. The germline CDR1 and CDR2 sequences are SNHLY and FYNNEI. With V trimmed by 6 bases and J by 4 bases, 4 bases remained unmatched. The CDR3 spans 15 residues. The CDR3, as DNA: TGTGCCAGCAGGGTGGGACAGGGGGGCACCGGGGAGCTGTTTTTT. This translates into CASRVGQGGTGELFF.

The genes are TRBV4-1 and TRBJ2-3; 8 nucleotides agree with TRBD2. J was trimmed by 0 bases and V by 0 bases; bases with no gene match: 8. The germline V gene encodes CDR1 MGHRA and CDR2 YSYEKL. The CDR3 has 18 residues. Here the CDR3 DNA reads TGCGCCAGCAGCCAAGAATTGGGAGCTAGCGGGAGCACAGATACGCAGTATTTT. Encoded protein: CASSQELGASGSTDTQYF.